This TCR beta chain was obtained from a study of long-term antiretroviral therapy in people with HIV (dated by TCRdb to between 2020 and 2023). Some background on the complete study: The earliest samples were collected about a decade before the 2015 WHO recommendation for immediate ART, when ART was typically delayed until CD4 counts fell. About 40% of the 30 participants with HIV were female. From some 27 adults with confirmed HIV infection, the cohort provided roughly 200 cryopreserved PBMC samples, gathered serially across a mean of around 6 years (range 1-12). Whether ART initiation and durable HIV suppression were associated with changes in peripheral blood TRB repertoire composition and diversity was tested in a retrospective serial study. No cross-contamination during QIAcube processing was shown when test extractions of a monoclonal T-cell line were performed alongside fewer than 40 polyclonal samples.

Overall study results and their limits: The samples span the years 2004 to 2017, and the ART regimens used may be less effective than current regimens. At every time point, the repertoire was dominated by expanded TRB clones first identified before ART initiation, although this dominance fluctuated and, in many PLHIV, declined after ART. No data were available on ART adherence, viral resistance or therapy changes, limiting inferences about post-ART repertoire changes. Because pre-ART samples had limited cell numbers, unsorted PBMC were profiled rather than sorted CD4+ and CD8+ T cells. Because PBMC availability was limited, only the TCR beta chain was sequenced, with no alpha chain pairing. Compared with controls, HIV repertoires had narrower CDR3 length ranges, and the network structure pointed to an antigen-experienced repertoire that shifted only slightly toward naive after ART. Starting ART was linked to a significant rise in TRB diversity, yet even after long-term ART the diversity remained significantly lower than in transplant donor controls.

The germline V and J ends show losses of 0 bases and 3 bases respectively, and no gene match explains 1 base of the junction. The CDR3 covers 16 residues, taking in both the cysteine and the phenylalanine. Only the CDR3 DNA stays, 48 bases, in frame from base 1. The germline V gene specifies MNHEY as CDR1 and SVGAGI as CDR2. In regard to this clone: Its antigen is unknown. Qualities for individual bases were not recorded, and no much larger clone is one base off.

To be included, a participant needed at least one PBMC sample from before ART initiation plus at least two post-ART samples. All participants with HIV were treated in the United States of America. Before DNA extraction, cryopreserved samples containing 1-10 million PBMC were thawed and washed. At the time of the earliest PBMC sample, participants with HIV were aged between roughly 20 and 60 years. Each participant contributed PBMC samples from 1-4 timepoints before ART initiation and 2-8 timepoints after ART initiation, with a median of 7 samples. For every participant, serial HIV viral load, CD4+ T-cell count, ART history and demographic data were obtained. Using a Qiagen kit on a QIAcube, genomic DNA was extracted from unsorted PBMC, with samples processed in batches of 12. The immunoSEQ hsTCRB v3.0 assay was used at survey level resolution for TRB variable region sequencing. The targeted TRB sequencing depth was roughly 40,000-50,000 T-cell genomes per sample. Pooled TRB libraries were sequenced on an Illumina MiSeq with a v3 150-cycle kit. As for the authors' bioinformatics: Repertoire analysis was run in R within a reproducible Nextflow workflow that covered QC, data transformation and analysis. Custom analyses were implemented in LymphoSeq2, an R package for AIRR-Seq data exploration. A handful of samples yielding fewer than 5000 total TRB sequences were excluded, leaving 188 analyzed HIV repertoires. Among the 170 to 200 HIV repertoires that were kept, 59 were collected before ART initiation and 120 to 140 were collected after ART initiation. Each repertoire was downsampled to 5000 TRB nucleotide sequences, and summary statistics were averaged across 100 downsampling iterations. The analysis kept only TRB sequences whose CDR3 regions were at least seven amino acids long. Diversity was assessed using a clonality score derived from Shannon entropy and using the Gini coefficient. Repertoire networks linked the top 5000 CDR3 amino acid sequences whenever two sequences differed by an edit distance of one. For TRB CDR3 amino acid sequences, antigen specificity groups and MHC restriction were predicted with GLIPH2. To flag known associations with CMV, EBV, HIV or tissue antigens, CDR3 amino acid sequences were compared against VDJdb and McPAS-TCR. Pre-ART, post-ART and control groups were compared with Wilcoxon signed-rank tests and Holm-Bonferroni correction. What TCRdb holds here is the immuneACCESS table cut down to in-frame rearrangements. Part of the clones is not present; checked against another copy, under half of the missing clones reflect an unresolved V gene, and the others are unexplained. Clone size and the V and J calls come from that table; the DNA yielded D and trimming. The sample profile shows around 19,000 clones; roughly 84% of them were found once. The top ten clones comprise about 10% of the sample.

The TCR comes from a man between 40 and 49 years old with HIV. The sample in question was unsorted PBMCs, obtained approximately 2.5 years after starting antiretroviral therapy. The V and J segments used are TRBV6-5 and TRBJ2-2; 10 nucleotides in the junction match TRBD1. In nucleotides, the sequence is TGTGCCAGCAGTTACTCGGGACAGGGGTACACCGGGGAGCTGTTTTTT. Translated, this gives CASSYSGQGYTGELFF.